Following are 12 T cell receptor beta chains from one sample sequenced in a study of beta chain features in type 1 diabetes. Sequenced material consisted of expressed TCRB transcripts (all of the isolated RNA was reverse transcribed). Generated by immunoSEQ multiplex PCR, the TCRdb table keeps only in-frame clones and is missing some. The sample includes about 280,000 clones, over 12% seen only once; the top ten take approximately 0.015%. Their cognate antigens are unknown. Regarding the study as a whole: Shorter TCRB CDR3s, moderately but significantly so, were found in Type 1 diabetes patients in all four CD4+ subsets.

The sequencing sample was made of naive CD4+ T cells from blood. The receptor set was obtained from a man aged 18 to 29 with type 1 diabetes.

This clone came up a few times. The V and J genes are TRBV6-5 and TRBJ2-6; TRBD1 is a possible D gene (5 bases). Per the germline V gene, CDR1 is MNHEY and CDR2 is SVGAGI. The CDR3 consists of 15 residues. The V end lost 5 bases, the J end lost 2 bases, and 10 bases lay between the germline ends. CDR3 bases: TGTGCCAGCAGTAGTCCAGGGACTGGGGCCAACGTCCTGACTTTC. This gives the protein CASSSPGTGANVLTF.

The CDR3 here is CASSLGHFYEQYF. In DNA form, the CDR3 reads TGTGCCAGCAGCTTAGGGCATTTCTACGAGCAGTACTTC. The genes are TRBV11-2 and TRBJ2-7, with D hard to call. The CDR3 contains 13 residues. CDR1 and CDR2 (germline): SGHAT, FQNNGV. V lost 1 base and J lost 3, with 7 bases in between. The full variable domain, its missing parts supplied by reference TRBV11-2 and TRBJ2-7, is EAGVAQSPRYKIIEKRQSVAFWCNPISGHATLYWYQQILGQGPKLLIQFQNNGVVDDSQLPKDRFSAERLKGVDSTLKIQPAKLEDSAVYLCASSLGHFYEQYFGPGTRLTVT.

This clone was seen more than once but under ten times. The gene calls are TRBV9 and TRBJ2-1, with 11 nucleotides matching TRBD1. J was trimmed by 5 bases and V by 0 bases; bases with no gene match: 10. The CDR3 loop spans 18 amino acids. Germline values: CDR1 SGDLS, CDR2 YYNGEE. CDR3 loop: CASSVEILGDRGNNEQFF. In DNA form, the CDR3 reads TGTGCCAGCAGCGTAGAGATATTGGGGGACAGGGGGAACAATGAGCAGTTCTTC.

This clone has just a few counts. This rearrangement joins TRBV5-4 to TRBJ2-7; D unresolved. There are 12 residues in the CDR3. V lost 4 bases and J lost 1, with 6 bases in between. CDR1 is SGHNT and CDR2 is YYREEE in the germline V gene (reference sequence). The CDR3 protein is CASSDGSYEQYF. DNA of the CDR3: TGTGCCAGCAGCGACGGGTCCTACGAGCAGTACTTC.

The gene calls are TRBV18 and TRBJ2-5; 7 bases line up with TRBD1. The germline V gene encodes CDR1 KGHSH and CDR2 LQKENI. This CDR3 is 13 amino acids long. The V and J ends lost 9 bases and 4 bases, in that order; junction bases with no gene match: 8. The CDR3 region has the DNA TGTGCCAGTCGGACAGGCTTCGGAGAGACCCAGTACTTC. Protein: CASRTGFGETQYF. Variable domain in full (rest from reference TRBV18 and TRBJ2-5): NAGVMQNPRHLVRRRGQEARLRCSPMKGHSHVYWYRQLPEEGLKFMVYLQKENIIDESGMPKERFSAEFPKEGPSILRIQQVVRGDSAAYFCASRTGFGETQYFGPGTRLLVL.

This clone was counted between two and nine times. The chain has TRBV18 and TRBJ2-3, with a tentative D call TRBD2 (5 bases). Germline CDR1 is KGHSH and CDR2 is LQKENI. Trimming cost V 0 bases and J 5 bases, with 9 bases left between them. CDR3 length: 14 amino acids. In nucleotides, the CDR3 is TGTGCCAGCTCACCACCGAACGGGGAAGATACGCAGTATTTT. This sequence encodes CASSPPNGEDTQYF.

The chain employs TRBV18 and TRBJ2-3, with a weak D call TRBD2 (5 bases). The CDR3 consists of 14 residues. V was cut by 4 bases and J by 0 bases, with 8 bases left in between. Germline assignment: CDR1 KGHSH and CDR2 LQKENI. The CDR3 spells CASSRGPSTDTQYF. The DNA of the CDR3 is TGTGCCAGCTCACGAGGGCCTAGCACAGATACGCAGTATTTT.

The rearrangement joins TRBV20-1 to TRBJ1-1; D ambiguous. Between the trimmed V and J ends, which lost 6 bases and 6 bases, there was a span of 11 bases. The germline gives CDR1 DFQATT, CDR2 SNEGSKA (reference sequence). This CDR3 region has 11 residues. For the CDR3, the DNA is TGCAGTGCATTGGGCGTCCCTGAAGCTTTCTTT. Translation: CSALGVPEAFF.

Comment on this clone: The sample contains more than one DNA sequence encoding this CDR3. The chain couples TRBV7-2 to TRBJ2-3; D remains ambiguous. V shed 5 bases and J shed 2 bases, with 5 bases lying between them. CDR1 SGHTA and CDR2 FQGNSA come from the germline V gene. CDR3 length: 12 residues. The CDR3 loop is CASSPSTDTQYF. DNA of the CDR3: TGTGCCAGCAGCCCGTCCACAGATACGCAGTATTTT. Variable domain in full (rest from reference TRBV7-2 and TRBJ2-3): GAGVSQSPSNKVTEKGKDVELRCDPISGHTALYWYRQSLGQGLEFLIYFQGNSAPDKSGLPSDRFSAERTGGSVSTLTIQRTQQEDSAVYLCASSPSTDTQYFGPGTRLTVL.

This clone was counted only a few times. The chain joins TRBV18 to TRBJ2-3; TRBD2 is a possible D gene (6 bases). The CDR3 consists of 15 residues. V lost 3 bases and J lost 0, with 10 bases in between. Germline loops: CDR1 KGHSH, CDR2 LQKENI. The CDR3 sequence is CASSPGGLSTDTQYF. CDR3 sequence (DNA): TGTGCCAGCTCACCTGGGGGACTGAGCACAGATACGCAGTATTTT.

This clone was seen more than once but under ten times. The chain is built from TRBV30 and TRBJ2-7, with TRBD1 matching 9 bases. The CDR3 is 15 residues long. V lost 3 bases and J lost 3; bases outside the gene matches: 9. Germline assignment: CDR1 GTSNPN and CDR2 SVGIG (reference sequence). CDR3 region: CAWRATGTGNYEQYF. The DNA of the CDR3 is TGTGCCTGGAGAGCGACCGGGACAGGGAACTACGAGCAGTACTTC.

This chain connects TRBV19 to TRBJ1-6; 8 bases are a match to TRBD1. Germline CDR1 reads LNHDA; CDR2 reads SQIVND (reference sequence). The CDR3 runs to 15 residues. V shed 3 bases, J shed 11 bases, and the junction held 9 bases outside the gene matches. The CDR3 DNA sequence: TGTGCCAGTAGTATTAACCAGGGGGCGCTGACACCCCTCCACTTT. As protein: CASSINQGALTPLHF.